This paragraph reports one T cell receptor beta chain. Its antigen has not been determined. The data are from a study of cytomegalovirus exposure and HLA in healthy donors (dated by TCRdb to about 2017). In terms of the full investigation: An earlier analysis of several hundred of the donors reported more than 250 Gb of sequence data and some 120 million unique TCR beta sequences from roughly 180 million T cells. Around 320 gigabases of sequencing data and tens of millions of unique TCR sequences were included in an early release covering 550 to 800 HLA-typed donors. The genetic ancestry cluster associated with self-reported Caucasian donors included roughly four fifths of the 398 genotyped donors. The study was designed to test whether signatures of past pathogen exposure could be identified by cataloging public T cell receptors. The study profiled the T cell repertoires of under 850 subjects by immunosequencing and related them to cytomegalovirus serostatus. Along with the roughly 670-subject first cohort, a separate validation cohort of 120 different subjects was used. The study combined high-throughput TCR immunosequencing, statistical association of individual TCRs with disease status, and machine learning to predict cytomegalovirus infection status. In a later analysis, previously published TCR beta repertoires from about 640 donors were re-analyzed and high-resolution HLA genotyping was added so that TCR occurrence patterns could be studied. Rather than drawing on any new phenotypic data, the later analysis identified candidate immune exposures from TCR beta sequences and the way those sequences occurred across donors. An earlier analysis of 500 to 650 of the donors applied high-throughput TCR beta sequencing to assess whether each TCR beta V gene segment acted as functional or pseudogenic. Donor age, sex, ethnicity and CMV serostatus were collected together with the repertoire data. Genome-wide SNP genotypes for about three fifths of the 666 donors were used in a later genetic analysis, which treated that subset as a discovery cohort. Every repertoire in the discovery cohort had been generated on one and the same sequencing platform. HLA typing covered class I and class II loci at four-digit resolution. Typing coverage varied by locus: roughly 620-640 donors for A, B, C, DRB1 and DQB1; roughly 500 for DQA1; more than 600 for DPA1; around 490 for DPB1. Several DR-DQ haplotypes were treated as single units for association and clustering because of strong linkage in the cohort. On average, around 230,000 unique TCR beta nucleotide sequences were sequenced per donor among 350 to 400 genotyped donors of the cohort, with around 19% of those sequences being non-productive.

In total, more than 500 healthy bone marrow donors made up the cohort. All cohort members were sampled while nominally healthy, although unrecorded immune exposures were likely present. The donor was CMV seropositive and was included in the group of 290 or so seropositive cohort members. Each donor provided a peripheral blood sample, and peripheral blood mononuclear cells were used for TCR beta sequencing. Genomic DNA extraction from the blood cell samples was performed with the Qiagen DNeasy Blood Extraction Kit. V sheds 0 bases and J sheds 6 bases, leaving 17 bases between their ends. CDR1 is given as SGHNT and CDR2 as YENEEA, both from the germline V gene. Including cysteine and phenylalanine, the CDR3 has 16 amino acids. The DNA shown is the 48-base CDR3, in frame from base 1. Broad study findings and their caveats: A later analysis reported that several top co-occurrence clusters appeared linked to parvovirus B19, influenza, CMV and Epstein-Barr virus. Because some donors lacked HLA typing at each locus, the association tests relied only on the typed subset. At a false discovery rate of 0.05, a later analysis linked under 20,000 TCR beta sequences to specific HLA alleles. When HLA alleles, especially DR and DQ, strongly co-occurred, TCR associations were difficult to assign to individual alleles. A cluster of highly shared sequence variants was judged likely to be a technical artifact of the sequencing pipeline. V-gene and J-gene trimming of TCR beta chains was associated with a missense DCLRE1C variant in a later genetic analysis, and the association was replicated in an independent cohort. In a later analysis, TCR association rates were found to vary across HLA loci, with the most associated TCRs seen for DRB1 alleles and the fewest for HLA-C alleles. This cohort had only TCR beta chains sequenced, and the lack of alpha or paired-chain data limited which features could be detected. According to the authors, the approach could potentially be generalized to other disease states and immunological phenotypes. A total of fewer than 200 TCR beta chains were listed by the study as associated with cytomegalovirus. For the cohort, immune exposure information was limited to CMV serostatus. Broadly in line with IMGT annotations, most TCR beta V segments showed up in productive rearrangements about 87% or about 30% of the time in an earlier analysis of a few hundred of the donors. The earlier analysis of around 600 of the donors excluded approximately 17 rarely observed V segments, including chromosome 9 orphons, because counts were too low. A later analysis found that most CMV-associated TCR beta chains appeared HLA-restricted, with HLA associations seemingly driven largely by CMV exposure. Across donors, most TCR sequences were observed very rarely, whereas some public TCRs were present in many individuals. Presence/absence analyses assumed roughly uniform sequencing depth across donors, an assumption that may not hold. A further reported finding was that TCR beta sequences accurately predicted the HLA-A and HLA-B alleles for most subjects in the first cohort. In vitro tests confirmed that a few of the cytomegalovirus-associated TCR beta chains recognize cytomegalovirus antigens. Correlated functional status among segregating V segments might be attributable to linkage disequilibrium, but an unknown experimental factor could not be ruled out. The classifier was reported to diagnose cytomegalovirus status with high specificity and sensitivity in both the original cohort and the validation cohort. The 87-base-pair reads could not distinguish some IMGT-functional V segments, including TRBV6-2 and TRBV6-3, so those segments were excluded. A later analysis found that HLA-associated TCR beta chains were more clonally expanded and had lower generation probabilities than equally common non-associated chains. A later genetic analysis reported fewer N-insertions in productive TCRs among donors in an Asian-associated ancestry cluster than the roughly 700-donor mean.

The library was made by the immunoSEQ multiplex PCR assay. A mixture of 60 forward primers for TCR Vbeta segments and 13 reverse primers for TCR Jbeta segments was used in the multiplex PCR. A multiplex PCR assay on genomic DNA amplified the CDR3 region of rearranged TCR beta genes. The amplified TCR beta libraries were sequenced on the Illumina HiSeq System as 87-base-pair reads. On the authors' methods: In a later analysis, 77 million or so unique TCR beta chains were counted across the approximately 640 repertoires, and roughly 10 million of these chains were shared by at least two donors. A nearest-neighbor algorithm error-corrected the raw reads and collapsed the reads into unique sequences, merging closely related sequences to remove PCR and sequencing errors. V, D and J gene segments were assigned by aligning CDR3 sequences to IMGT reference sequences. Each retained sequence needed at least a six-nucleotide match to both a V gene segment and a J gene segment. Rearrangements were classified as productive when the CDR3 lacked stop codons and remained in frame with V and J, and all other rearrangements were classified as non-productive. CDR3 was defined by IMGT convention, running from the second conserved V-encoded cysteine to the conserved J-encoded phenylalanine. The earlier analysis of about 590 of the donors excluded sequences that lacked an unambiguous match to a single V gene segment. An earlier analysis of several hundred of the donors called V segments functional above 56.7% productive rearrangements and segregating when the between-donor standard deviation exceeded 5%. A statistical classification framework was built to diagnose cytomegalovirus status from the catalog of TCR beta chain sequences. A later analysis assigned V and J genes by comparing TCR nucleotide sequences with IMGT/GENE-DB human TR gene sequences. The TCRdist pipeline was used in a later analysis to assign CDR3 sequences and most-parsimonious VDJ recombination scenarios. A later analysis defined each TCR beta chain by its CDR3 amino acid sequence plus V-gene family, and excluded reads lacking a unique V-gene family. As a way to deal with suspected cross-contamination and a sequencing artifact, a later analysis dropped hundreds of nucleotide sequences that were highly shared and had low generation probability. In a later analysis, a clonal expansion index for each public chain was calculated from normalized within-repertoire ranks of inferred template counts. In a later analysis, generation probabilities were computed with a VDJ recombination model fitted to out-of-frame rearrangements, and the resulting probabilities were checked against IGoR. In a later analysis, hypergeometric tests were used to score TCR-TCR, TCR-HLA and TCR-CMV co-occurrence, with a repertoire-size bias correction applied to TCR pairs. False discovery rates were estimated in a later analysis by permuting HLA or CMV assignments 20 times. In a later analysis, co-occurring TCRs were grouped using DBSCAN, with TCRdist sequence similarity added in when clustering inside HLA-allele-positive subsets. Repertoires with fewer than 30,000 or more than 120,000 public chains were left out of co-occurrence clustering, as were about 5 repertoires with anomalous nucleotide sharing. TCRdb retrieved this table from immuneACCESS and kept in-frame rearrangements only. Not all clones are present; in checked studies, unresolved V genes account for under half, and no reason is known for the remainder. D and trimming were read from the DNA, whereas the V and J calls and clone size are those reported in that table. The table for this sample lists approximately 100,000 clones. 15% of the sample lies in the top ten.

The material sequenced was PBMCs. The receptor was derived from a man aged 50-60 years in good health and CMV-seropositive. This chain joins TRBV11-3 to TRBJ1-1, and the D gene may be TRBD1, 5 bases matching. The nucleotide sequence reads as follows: TGTGCCAGCAGCTTAGATCGGGCAGGGATTTGGGCTGAAGCTTTCTTT. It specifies CASSLDRAGIWAEAFF.